One TCR beta chain is described in this entry. Its antigen remains unidentified. Base quality data are lacking; no much larger clone is found one base away. The data originate from a study of blood T cell repertoires in COVID-19 (TCRdb year 2020). A note on the overall study: Samples from collaborators originated in the United States, Italy and Spain and spanned both the acute and convalescent phases of COVID-19. The material from the prospective study consisted of cDNA or gDNA derived from T cells, B-cell-depleted T cells, or PBMCs. Subjects who had been exposed to COVID-19, were actively infected with it, or had recovered from it provided the deeply sampled blood TCRbeta repertoires that made up the dataset. The repertoires were released in a freely available public database meant as a resource for research on the immune response to SARS-CoV-2. Samples were obtained from the ongoing ImmuneRACE study (first 160 participants) and from 1,000 to 1,500 subjects provided by 6 global collaborators. Sample metadata almost always included a de-identified subject ID, COVID-19 status, age in years and sex. Where available, HLA class I and class II types were taken from metadata supplied by the sample provider and were not determined by assay-based typing. Broader findings and caveats from the paper: The quantity of clinical and demographic metadata differed by source and by participant and was supplied without curation.

TCRbeta CDR3 regions were amplified from genomic DNA using the immunoSEQ Assay, a bias-controlled multiplex PCR. In the original analysis: The number of nucleated cells in each sample was estimated by amplification of reference gene primers within the assay. To quantify the absolute abundance of each unique TCRbeta CDR3 rearrangement, sequence reads were collapsed and filtered. For each sample, productive Simpson clonality was calculated as the square root of Simpson's diversity index over productive rearrangements. In its TCRdb copy, this immuneACCESS table keeps in-frame sequences only and misses some clones. Where compared with another copy, unresolved V genes explain less than half of these, and the others have no known cause. The V and J calls and the clone size are those of that table, but D and trimming were determined from the DNA. The sample yields some 52,000 clones; roughly 88% were counted once. The top ten hold 2.5% to 3.5% of the sample.

Each collaborating institution followed its own protocols to collect whole blood in K2EDTA tubes. For TCRbeta analysis, collaborators shipped samples as frozen whole blood, isolated PBMCs, or DNA extracted from either of those sample types. Input material: peripheral blood. The source of this sequence is a human donor in a cohort sampled during active COVID-19.

Read as DNA, the sequence is TGTGCCAGCAGTTTATCTTTCGTCAGGGGCCTCACAGATACGCAGTATTTT. Its amino acids are CASSLSFVRGLTDTQYF. The sequence joins TRBV11-2 to TRBJ2-3, with TRBD1 as a weak D call on 6 bases. The junction shows trimming of 6 bases on V and 2 bases on J, plus 21 bases between the germline ends. Per the germline V gene, SGHAT is the CDR1 and FQNNGV is the CDR2. The CDR3, cysteine through phenylalanine, is 17 amino acids long. Only the CDR3 portion is preserved as DNA: 51 bases, with reading frame beginning at the first base.